This T cell receptor (beta chain) was identified during a study of T cells in Graves' hyperthyroidism and ophthalmopathy. Whole-study results and caveats: Ophthalmopathy and stable hyperthyroidism were told apart by a 13 V-J model. The model anticipated ophthalmopathy a median around six months pre-onset.

Regions amplified from RNA transcripts were the TCR beta CDR3 regions. First-round RT-PCR of the TCR CDR3 relied on the HTBI primer set. TCRdb re-called the multiplex PCR reads with MiXCR, one entry per CDR3 protein. This repertoire shows about half a million distinct CDR3 sequences, under 25% found once; its top ten account for roughly 29%. Trimming pared 4 bases from V and 8 bases from J, leaving 14 bases between. Germline V gene sequence: CDR1 MDHEN, CDR2 SYDVKM. This CDR3 has 13 residues. The table lists this clonotype with many counts. What it binds is not known. This TCR derives from a man aged 18 to 30 with Graves' hyperthyroidism. The material sequenced was blood. V usage is TRBV28 and J usage is TRBJ1-2; no reliable D call. The chain's CDR3 is CASSSHSPRGYTF. CDR3 DNA sequence: TGTGCCAGCAGTTCTCACAGCCCCAGGGGCTACACCTTC.